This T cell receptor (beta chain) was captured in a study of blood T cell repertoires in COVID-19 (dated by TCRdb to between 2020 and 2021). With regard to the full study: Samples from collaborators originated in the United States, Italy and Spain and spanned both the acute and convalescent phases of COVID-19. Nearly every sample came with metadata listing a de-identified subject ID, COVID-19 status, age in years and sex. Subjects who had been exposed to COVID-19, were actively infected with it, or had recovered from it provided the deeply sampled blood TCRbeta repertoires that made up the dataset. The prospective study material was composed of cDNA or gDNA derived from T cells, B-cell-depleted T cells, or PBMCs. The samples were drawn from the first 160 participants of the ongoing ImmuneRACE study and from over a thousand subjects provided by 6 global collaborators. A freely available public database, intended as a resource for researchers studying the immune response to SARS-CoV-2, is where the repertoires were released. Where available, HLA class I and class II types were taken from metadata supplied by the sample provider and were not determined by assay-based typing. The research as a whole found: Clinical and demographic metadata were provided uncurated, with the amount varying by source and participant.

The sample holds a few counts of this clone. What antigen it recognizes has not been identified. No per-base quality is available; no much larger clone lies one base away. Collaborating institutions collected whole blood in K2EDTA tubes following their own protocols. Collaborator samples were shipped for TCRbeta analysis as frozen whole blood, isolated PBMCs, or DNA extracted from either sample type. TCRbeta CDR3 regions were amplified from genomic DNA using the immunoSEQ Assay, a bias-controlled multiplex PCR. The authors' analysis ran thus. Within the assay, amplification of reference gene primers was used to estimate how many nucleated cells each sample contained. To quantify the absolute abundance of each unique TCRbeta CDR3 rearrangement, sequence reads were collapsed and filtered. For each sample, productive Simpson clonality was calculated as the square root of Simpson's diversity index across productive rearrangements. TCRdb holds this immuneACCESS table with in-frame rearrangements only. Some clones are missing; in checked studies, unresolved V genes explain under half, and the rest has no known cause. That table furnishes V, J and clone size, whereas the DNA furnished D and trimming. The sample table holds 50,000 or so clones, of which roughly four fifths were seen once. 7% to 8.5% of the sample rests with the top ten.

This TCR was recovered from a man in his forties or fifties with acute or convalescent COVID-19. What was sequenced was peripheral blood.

The sequenced DNA: TGTGCCAGCAGTTACTCCGGCAGGGAAGTACAGCCCCAGCATTTT. Its protein product is CASSYSGREVQPQHF. Rearrangement joined TRBV6-2 or TRBV6-3 to TRBJ1-5; the best D guess is TRBD1, with 5 bases matching. CDR1 and CDR2 are read off the germline V gene as MNHEY and SVGEGT. Measured from the cysteine to the phenylalanine, the CDR3 is 15 residues long. The sequence is cut down to CDR3 DNA, 45 bases in frame from base 1. V is clipped by 0 bases and J by 7 bases, and the sequence between their germline boundaries is 13 bases long.